This T cell receptor (beta chain) was sequenced during a study of blood T cells in healthy people across ages (dated by TCRdb to about 2015). At the level of the whole study: In model experiments, template switching captured about one uniquely barcoded TCR beta cDNA molecule for every two T cells. The study measured age-related changes in TCR beta repertoire diversity using deep sequencing normalized with unique cDNA molecular identifiers. For two donors (one aged 18 to 30 and one aged 80 or older), the study analyzed two additional independent replicas of 1 million unique cDNA reads from the same blood draw. Donors were grouped into four age groups: young (average roughly 16 years), middle-aged (39), aged (roughly 67) and long-lived (approximately 82). Donors of different ages were randomly distributed across sequencing lanes to avoid experimental bias. General findings and caveats noted by the study authors: Observed TCR beta diversity correlated strongly with the percentage of naive T cells measured by flow cytometry. The CMV infection status of donors was not known, potentially confounding age-related changes in expanded clonotypes. The long-lived group showed more naive CD4+ T cells, fewer expanded clones and increased TCR diversity than the aged group, suggesting age selection. Estimates of total diversity from one million sequenced T cells were regarded as lower bounds and underestimates. Because profiling used bulk unsorted PBMCs, naive and antigen-experienced compartments could not be compared conclusively. Observed TCR beta diversity per million T cells fell roughly linearly with age, and a significant reduction was already apparent by age around 40.

Preparation of the library involved 5' RACE. Sequencing took place on an Illumina HiSeq 2500. A second PCR of about 6 to 11 cycles was run with a J-beta primer mix and a sample-barcoded 5' primer. Each TCR beta cDNA molecule received a unique molecular identifier from a template-switch 5' adaptor carrying 12 random nucleotides. At least 2.5 million CDR3-containing paired-end reads were obtained from each sample. All of the RNA was converted into first-strand cDNA using the Mint cDNA synthesis kit, with a TRBC-specific oligonucleotide serving as the primer. After uracil-DNA glycosylase treatment, a first 18-cycle PCR used universal primers M1SS and BC2_uni_R on all cDNA. In the source study's methods: For normalization, 1 million high-quality reads, each with a distinct molecular identifier, were randomly selected from each sample. Reads with shared molecular identifiers were discarded instead of being binned into consensus sequences. MiTCR, with a Q25 quality threshold and the strictest error-elimination algorithm, was used for CDR3 identification, clonotype clustering and error correction. A nonparametric unseen species model using Euler transformation provided a lower-bound estimate of total TCR beta diversity. TCRdb reprocessed the public reads (quality trimming at Q25 with fastp, clone calling with MiXCR) and kept in-frame beta chains. Each CDR3 protein appears once, grouped with its most common genes and DNA. The V and J calls reflect TCRdb's pipeline rather than the authors' work. For this sample the table gives approximately 800,000 distinct CDR3 sequences, of which roughly 35% were detected only once. Clones ranked in the top ten supply roughly 13% of the sample.

Reading from cysteine to phenylalanine, the CDR3 counts 14 amino acids. This entry keeps only the CDR3 DNA: 42 bases, framed from base 1. This clonotype was seen a few times. Its target antigen remains unknown. At one end, the junction sequence differs from germline, possibly due to a read error. Donors were 30 to 45 systemically healthy Caucasian individuals from Russia aged 6 to 90 years. Approximately 9.3 milliliters of peripheral blood were collected from each donor into EDTA-treated Vacutainer tubes. PBMCs were isolated by Ficoll-Paque density-gradient centrifugation, with at least 6.5 million obtained per sample. Trizol reagent was used to extract total RNA from the PBMCs, yielding at least 6 micrograms per sample. For every donor, flow cytometry on a PBMC aliquot measured the percentage of naive CD45RAhigh/CD27high T cells.

Sequenced material: blood. The receptor was isolated from a man aged 18-30 years in good health. Recombination linked TRBV12-3 or TRBV12-4 to TRBJ1-6, with an unclear D gene assignment. The DNA sequence is given as TGTGCCAGCAGCTCAAGGGCCTATAATTCACCCCCCCACTTT. Translated, it gives CASSSRAYNSPPHF.